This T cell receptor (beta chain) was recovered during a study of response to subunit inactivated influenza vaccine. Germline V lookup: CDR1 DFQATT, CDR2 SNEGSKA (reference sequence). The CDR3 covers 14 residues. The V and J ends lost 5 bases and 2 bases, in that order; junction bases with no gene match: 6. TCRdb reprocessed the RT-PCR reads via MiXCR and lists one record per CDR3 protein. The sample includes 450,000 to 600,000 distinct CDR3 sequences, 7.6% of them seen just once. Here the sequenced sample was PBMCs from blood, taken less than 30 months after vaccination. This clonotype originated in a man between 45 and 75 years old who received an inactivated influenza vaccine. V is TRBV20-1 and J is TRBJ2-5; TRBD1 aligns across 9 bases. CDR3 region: CSAGGQGIQETQYF. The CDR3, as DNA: TGCAGTGCTGGCGGACAGGGGATTCAAGAGACCCAGTACTTC.